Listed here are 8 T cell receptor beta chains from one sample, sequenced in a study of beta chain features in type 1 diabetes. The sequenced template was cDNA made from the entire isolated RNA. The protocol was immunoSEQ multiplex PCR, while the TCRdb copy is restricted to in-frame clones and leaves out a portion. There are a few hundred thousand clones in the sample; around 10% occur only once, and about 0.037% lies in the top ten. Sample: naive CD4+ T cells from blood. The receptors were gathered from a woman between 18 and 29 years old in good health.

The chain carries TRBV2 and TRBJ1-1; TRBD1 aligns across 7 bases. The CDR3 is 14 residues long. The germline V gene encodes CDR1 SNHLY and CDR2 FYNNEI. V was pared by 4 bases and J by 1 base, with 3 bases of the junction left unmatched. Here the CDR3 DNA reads TGTGCCAGCAGTGGACAGGGTCCGAACACTGAAGCTTTCTTT. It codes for CASSGQGPNTEAFF.

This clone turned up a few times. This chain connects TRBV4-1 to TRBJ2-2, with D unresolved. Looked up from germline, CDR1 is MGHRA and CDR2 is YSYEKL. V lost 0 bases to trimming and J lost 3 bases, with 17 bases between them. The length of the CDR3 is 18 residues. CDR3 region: CASSQEATRGIHTGELFF. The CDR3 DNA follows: TGCGCCAGCAGCCAAGAGGCAACTCGCGGCATTCACACCGGGGAGCTGTTTTTT.

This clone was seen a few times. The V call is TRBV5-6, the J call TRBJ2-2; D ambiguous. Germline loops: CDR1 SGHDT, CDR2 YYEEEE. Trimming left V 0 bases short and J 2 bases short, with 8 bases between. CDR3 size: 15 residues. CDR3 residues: CASSLEHLNTGELFF. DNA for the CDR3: TGTGCCAGCAGCTTGGAACACCTCAACACCGGGGAGCTGTTTTTT.

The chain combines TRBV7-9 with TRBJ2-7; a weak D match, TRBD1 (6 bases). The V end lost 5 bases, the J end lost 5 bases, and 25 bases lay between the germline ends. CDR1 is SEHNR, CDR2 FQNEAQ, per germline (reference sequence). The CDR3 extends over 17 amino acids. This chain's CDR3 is CASSKESPRTEVDEQYF. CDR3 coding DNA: TGTGCCAGCAGCAAAGAATCCCCTAGGACAGAAGTCGACGAGCAGTACTTC.

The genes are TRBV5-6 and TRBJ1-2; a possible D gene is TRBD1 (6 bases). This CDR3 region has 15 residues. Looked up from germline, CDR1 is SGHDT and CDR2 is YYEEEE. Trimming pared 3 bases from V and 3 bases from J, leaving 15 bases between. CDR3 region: CASSSLRDTDYGYTF. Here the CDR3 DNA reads TGTGCCAGCAGCTCCCTCAGGGACACCGACTATGGCTACACCTTC.

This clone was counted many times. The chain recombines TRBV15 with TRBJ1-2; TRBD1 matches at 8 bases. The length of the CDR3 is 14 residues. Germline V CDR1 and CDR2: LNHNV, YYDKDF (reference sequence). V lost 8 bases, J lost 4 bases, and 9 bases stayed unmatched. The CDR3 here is CATGAGGYAYGYTF. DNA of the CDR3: TGTGCCACCGGCGCAGGGGGCTACGCCTATGGCTACACCTTC.

The CDR3 spells CASSAAGASGNTIYF. The CDR3 DNA follows: TGTGCCAGCAGCGCCGCAGGGGCCTCTGGAAACACCATATATTTT. This chain joins TRBV9 and TRBJ1-3; maybe TRBD1 (6 bases). The CDR3 is made up of 15 amino acids. Germline CDR1 reads SGDLS; CDR2 reads YYNGEE. The V end was cut by 3 bases, the J end by 0 bases, with 10 bases between.

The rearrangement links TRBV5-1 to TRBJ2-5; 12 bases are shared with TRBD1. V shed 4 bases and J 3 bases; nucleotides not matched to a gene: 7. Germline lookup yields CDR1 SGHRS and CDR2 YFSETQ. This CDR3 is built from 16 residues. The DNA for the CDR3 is TGCGCCAGCAGCCCCGGGACAGGGGGCGCGGAAGAGACCCAGTACTTC. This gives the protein CASSPGTGGAEETQYF.